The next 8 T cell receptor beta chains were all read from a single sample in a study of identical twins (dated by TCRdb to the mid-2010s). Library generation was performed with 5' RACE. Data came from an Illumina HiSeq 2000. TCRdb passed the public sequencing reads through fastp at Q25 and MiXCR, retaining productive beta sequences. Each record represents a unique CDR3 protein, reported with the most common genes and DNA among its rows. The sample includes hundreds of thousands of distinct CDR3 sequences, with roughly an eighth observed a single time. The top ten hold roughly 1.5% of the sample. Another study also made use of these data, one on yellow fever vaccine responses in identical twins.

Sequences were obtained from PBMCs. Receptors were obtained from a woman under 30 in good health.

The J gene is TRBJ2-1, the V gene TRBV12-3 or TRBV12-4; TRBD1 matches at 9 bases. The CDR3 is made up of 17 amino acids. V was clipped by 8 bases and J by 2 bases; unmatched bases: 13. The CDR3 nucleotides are TGTGCCAGCCCGGGACAGGGAGGCGAAGTGGCCTACAATGAGCAGTTCTTC. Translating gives CASPGQGGEVAYNEQFF.

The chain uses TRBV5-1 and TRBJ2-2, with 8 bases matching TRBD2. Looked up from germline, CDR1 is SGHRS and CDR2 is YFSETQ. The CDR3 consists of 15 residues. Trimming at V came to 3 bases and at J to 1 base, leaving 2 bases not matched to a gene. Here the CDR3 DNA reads TGCGCCAGCAGCTCACTAGCGGTGAACACCGGGGAGCTGTTTTTT. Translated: CASSSLAVNTGELFF.

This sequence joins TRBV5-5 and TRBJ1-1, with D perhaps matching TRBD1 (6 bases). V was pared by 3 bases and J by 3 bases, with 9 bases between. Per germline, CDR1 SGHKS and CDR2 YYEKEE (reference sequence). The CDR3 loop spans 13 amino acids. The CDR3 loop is CASSSYRDTEAFF. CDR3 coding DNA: TGTGCCAGCAGCTCGTACAGGGACACTGAAGCTTTCTTT.

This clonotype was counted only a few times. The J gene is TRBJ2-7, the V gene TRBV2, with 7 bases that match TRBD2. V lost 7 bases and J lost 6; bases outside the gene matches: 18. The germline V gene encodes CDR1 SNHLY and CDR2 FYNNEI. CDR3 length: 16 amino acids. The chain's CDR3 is CASIHPAGSTSGEQYV. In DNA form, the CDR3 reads TGTGCCAGCATTCACCCAGCGGGGAGCACTTCAGGCGAGCAGTACGTC.

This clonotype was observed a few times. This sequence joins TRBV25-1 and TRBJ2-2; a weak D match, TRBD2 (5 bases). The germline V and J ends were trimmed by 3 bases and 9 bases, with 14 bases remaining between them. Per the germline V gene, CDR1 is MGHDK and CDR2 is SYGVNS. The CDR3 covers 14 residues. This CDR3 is CASSDVGVVRELFF. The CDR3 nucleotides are TGTGCCAGCAGTGATGTGGGAGTAGTCAGGGAGCTGTTTTTT.

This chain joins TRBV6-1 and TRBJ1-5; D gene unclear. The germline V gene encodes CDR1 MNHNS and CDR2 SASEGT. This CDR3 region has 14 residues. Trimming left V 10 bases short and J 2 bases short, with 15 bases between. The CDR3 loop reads CATSRSVGNQPQHF. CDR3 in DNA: TGTGCCACGAGCAGGTCGGTGGGCAATCAGCCCCAGCATTTT.

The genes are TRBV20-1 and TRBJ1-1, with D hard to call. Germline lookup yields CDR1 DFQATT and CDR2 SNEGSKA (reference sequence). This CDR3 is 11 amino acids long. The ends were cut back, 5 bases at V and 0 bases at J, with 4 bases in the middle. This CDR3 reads CSAALNTEAFF. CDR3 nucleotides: TGCAGTGCTGCACTGAACACTGAAGCTTTCTTT.

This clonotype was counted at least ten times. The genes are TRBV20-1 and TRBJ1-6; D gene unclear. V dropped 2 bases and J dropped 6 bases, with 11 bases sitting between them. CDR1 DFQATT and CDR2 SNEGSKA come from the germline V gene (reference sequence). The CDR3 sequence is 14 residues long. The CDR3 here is CSARSGVINSPLHF. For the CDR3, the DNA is TGCAGTGCTAGATCCGGCGTTATTAATTCACCCCTCCACTTT.